Shown below are 22 T cell receptor beta chains from a single sample sequenced in a study of low-dose radiotherapy and immunotherapy resistance in tumors. Primers used for first-strand cDNA, a TRAV- and TRBV-specific set, covered both alpha and beta chains. A constant-region primer paired with the V-primer adapter amplified TCRs over about 20 PCR cycles. TCRdb passed the reads through MiXCR, listing each CDR3 protein once. The profile shows 15,000 to 20,000 distinct CDR3 sequences, approximately 70% of them singletons. These receptors were obtained from a human donor with advanced metastatic prostate, ovarian, gallbladder or colorectal cancer (not recorded which). This table probably holds off-target reads from a library built for another chain.

The table lists this clonotype with a few counts. The V gene is TRBV9, the J gene TRBJ2-3; perhaps TRBD2 as D (6 bases). V gave up 0 bases and J gave up 0 bases, with 11 bases separating them. The germline V gene has CDR1 SGDLS and CDR2 YYNGEE. The CDR3 is 16 residues long. CDR3 sequence reads: CASSVVPGVSTDTQYF. DNA for the CDR3: TGTGCCAGCAGCGTAGTTCCGGGAGTGAGCACAGATACGCAGTATTTT.

The CDR3 DNA follows: TGTGCCAGCAGTTCCTTGGCGGGGGCCAACTACGAGCAGTACTTC. It specifies CASSSLAGANYEQYF. The V and J genes are TRBV28 and TRBJ2-7, with D tentatively TRBD2 (7 bases). Germline V lookup: CDR1 MDHEN, CDR2 SYDVKM. V was shortened by 4 bases and J by 3 bases, with 16 bases between the two germline ends. This CDR3 has 15 amino acids.

The chain has TRBV24-1 and TRBJ1-4; 10 nucleotides align to TRBD1. This CDR3 comprises 16 residues. The germline CDR1 and CDR2 sequences are KGHDR and SFDVKD. Trimming took 4 bases from V and 4 from J; bases not matched to a gene: 5. The CDR3 spells CATSEPGTGDNEKLFF. Written as DNA, the CDR3 is TGTGCCACCAGTGAACCCGGGACAGGGGATAATGAAAAACTGTTTTTT.

The V and J genes are TRBV14 and TRBJ1-1; D unclear. Germline lookup yields CDR1 SGHDN and CDR2 FVKESK. Trimming removed 5 bases from V and 5 bases from J, with 15 bases in between. The CDR3 spans 14 residues. As DNA, the CDR3 is TGTGCCAGCAGCTTCGGAAGCCCGGGAACTGAAGCTTTCTTT. Translated: CASSFGSPGTEAFF. Supplemented by reference TRBV14 and TRBJ1-1, the full variable domain reads EAGVTQFPSHSVIEKGQTVTLRCDPISGHDNLYWYRRVMGKEIKFLLHFVKESKQDESGMPNNRFLAERTGGTYSTLKVQPAELEDSGVYFCASSFGSPGTEAFFGQGTRLTVV.

J is TRBJ2-1 and V is TRBV9; maybe TRBD1 (5 bases). The V and J ends lost 3 bases and 13 bases respectively, with 20 bases between them. Per germline, CDR1 SGDLS and CDR2 YYNGEE. The CDR3 sequence is 14 residues long. The CDR3 nucleotides are TGTGCCAGCAGCGCCTTCACAATGAGCAGGGAACAGTTCTTC. This sequence encodes CASSAFTMSREQFF.

This rearrangement joins TRBV20-1 to TRBJ2-3; 7 bases map to TRBD2. J gave up 3 bases and V 0 bases, and 6 bases lay outside the gene matches. Germline-derived CDR1 and CDR2 are DFQATT and SNEGSKA (reference sequence). CDR3 length: 15 amino acids. This CDR3 is CSARDRGRGTDTQYF. CDR3 nucleotide sequence: TGCAGTGCTAGAGATCGCGGGAGAGGAACAGATACGCAGTATTTT.

The rearrangement links TRBV28 to TRBJ2-7; 14 nucleotides agree with TRBD2. CDR3 length: 15 residues. Germline loops: CDR1 MDHEN, CDR2 SYDVKM. The V gene end was trimmed by 5 bases and the J gene end by 6 bases; junction bases not matched to a gene: 6. The CDR3 DNA is TGTGCCAGCAGTAGGGGGGGACTAGCGGGAGCCGAGCAGTACTTC. The encoded protein is CASSRGGLAGAEQYF.

This clonotype has more than one count but fewer than ten. The CDR3 region is CASSFGATYEQYF. The CDR3, as DNA: TGCGCCAGCAGCTTCGGGGCCACCTACGAGCAGTACTTC. The chain combines TRBV5-1 with TRBJ2-7; perhaps D is TRBD1 or TRBD2 (5 bases each). The CDR3 spans 13 residues. Trimming pared 2 bases from V and 2 bases from J, leaving 8 bases between. The germline CDR1 and CDR2 sequences are SGHRS and YFSETQ.

This clonotype was picked up one time. The rearrangement uses TRBV27 and TRBJ1-1; weak D call: TRBD1 (6 bases). This CDR3 has 16 amino acids. Trimming shortened V by 7 bases and J by 2 bases, and 20 bases separated the two germline ends. Germline CDR1 is MNHEY and CDR2 is SMNVEV (reference sequence). The CDR3 DNA reads TGTGCCAGCACCTTGGGGGCCCCGAGGACTAACACTGAAGCTTTCTTT. Its translation: CASTLGAPRTNTEAFF.

This rearrangement joins TRBV11-2 to TRBJ2-3; 7 positions agree with TRBD2. The trim removed 0 bases at V and 10 bases at J, leaving 4 bases unmatched. The CDR3 covers 13 residues. Per germline, CDR1 SGHAT and CDR2 FQNNGV. The DNA for the CDR3 is TGTGCCAGCAGCTTAGAGCGGGAGACGGCGCAGTATTTT. This encodes CASSLERETAQYF.

In DNA, the CDR3 is TGCGCCAGCAGCTTGTCAGGGGCTAATCAGCCCCAGCATTTT. It yields the protein CASSLSGANQPQHF. The chain couples TRBV5-1 to TRBJ1-5, with D possibly matching TRBD1 (6 bases). V lost 1 base to trimming and J lost 4 bases, with 9 bases between them. The germline V gene encodes CDR1 SGHRS and CDR2 YFSETQ. CDR3 length equals 14 residues. Filled out from reference TRBV5-1 and TRBJ1-5, the complete variable domain reads KAGVTQTPRYLIKTRGQQVTLSCSPISGHRSVSWYQQTPGQGLQFLFEYFSETQRNKGNFPGRFSGRQFSNSRSEMNVSTLELGDSALYLCASSLSGANQPQHFGDGTRLSIL.

V is TRBV5-1 and J is TRBJ2-3, with a possible D match to TRBD2 (6 bases). V was pared by 4 bases and J by 2 bases, with 11 bases between. CDR3 length: 14 residues. Germline lookup yields CDR1 SGHRS and CDR2 YFSETQ. The CDR3 DNA is TGCGCCAGCAGCCCGACGGGGGTCACAGATACGCAGTATTTT. This gives the protein CASSPTGVTDTQYF.

The gene calls are TRBV7-6 and TRBJ2-3; D might be TRBD2 (7 bases). The germline V gene encodes CDR1 SGHVS and CDR2 FNYEAQ. V was trimmed by 4 bases and J by 8 bases, leaving 19 bases between them. The CDR3 runs 15 residues. CDR3 sequence: CASSSGAAGESTQYF. CDR3 nucleotides: TGTGCCAGCAGCTCGGGGGCGGCGGGAGAAAGTACGCAGTATTTT.

The genes are TRBV19 and TRBJ2-3, with 10 nucleotides matching TRBD2. Trimming at V came to 3 bases and at J to 0 bases, leaving 12 bases not matched to a gene. CDR1 is LNHDA, CDR2 SQIVND, per germline (reference sequence). CDR3 size: 19 residues. CDR3 in DNA: TGTGCCAGTAGTATTCGGGCTAGCGGGGGATATTCTAGCACAGATACGCAGTATTTT. This gives the protein CASSIRASGGYSSTDTQYF.

The table lists this clonotype with a few counts. The chain uses TRBV5-4 and TRBJ2-7, with TRBD1 identical over 8 bases. The V gene's germline CDR1 is SGHNT and CDR2 YYREEE (reference sequence). The J segment lost 0 bases and the V segment lost 4 bases, leaving 3 bases of the junction unmatched. This CDR3 contains 14 residues. The CDR3 sequence is CASSGQGNSYEQYF. The CDR3 DNA reads as TGTGCCAGCAGCGGACAGGGCAACTCCTACGAGCAGTACTTC.

CDR3 sequence: CASSLAGSGGAKEQFF. The CDR3 region has the DNA TGCGCCAGCAGCTTGGCCGGTAGCGGGGGGGCCAAGGAGCAGTTCTTC. The chain links TRBV5-1 to TRBJ2-1; 11 bases are shared with TRBD2. This CDR3 contains 16 residues. The trim removed 0 bases at V and 10 bases at J, leaving 9 bases unmatched. Germline lookup yields CDR1 SGHRS and CDR2 YFSETQ.

This clonotype was detected once. This chain connects TRBV20-1 to TRBJ2-3; D is undetermined. CDR1 is DFQATT and CDR2 is SNEGSKA in the germline V gene (reference sequence). This CDR3 contains 11 residues. The germline V and J ends were trimmed by 3 bases and 5 bases, with 6 bases remaining between them. This chain's CDR3 is CSASLVDTQYF. The CDR3 coding sequence is TGCAGTGCTAGCCTCGTAGATACGCAGTATTTT.

The chain has TRBV15 and TRBJ1-2; TRBD1 matches 7 bases. V gave up 0 bases and J gave up 4 bases; unmatched junction bases: 20. Germline loops: CDR1 LNHNV, CDR2 YYDKDF (reference sequence). The length of the CDR3 is 20 residues. The CDR3 DNA follows: TGTGCCACCAGCAGAGACCACCCGGGACAGAGGTTTTTGGAGTTCTATGGCTACACCTTC. It specifies CATSRDHPGQRFLEFYGYTF. Supplemented by reference TRBV15 and TRBJ1-2, the full variable domain reads DAMVIQNPRYQVTQFGKPVTLSCSQTLNHNVMYWYQQKSSQAPKLLFHYYDKDFNNEADTPDNFQSRRPNTSFCFLDIRSPGLGDTAMYLCATSRDHPGQRFLEFYGYTFGSGTRLTVV.

Only a few counts were recorded for this clonotype. The rearrangement links TRBV6-1 to TRBJ1-4, with D unresolved. CDR3 size: 14 residues. Germline assignment: CDR1 MNHNS and CDR2 SASEGT. Between the trimmed V and J ends, which lost 3 bases and 11 bases, there was a span of 16 bases. The CDR3, as DNA: TGTGCCAGCAGTGAGACCCTAAGCGGCGTGAAACTGTTTTTT. Amino acids: CASSETLSGVKLFF.

The rearrangement joins TRBV2 to TRBJ2-7; 7 bases fit TRBD2. The ends lost 2 bases at V and 5 bases at J; junction bases unmatched: 6. The CDR3 is made up of 14 amino acids. The V gene's germline CDR1 is SNHLY and CDR2 FYNNEI. The DNA of the CDR3 is TGTGCCAGCAGTGAAATCTTACTAGCGAACGAGCAGTACTTC. Encoded protein: CASSEILLANEQYF.

V usage is TRBV4-1 and J usage is TRBJ2-4, with 10 nucleotides matching TRBD1. Germline trimming cut 0 bases from V and 1 base from J; bases unmatched to any gene: 12. The length of the CDR3 is 20 residues. In germline, CDR1 is MGHRA, CDR2 YSYEKL. CDR3 DNA: TGCGCCAGCAGCCAAGATCCGACAGGGGGCAGAATCTGGGCCAAAAACATTCAGTACTTC. Translated, it gives CASSQDPTGGRIWAKNIQYF.

In its sample, this clonotype was seen a few times. The chain carries TRBV6-8 and TRBJ1-2; D not resolved. The V end was cut by 2 bases, the J end by 5 bases, with 12 bases between. The CDR3 length is 14 residues. Germline lookup yields CDR1 MNHGY and CDR2 SAAAGT. The CDR3 is CASSYRSIGYGYTF. The CDR3 DNA reads TGTGCCAGCAGTTACCGATCGATAGGATATGGCTACACCTTC.